This T cell receptor (beta chain) was profiled in a study of blood T cell repertoires in COVID-19. Study-wide context: Acute and convalescent COVID-19 specimens originated in the United States, Italy and Spain. The cDNA or gDNA used as material had been derived from T cells, B-cell-depleted T cells, or PBMCs.

Methods used by the authors: Quantification of nucleated cells was approximated via reference gene primer amplification. Repertoires were generated with immunoSEQ multiplex PCR, while TCRdb's copy carries only in-frame clones and drops some. V and J calls and clone size follow that table, whereas D and trimming were derived from the DNA. The table shows fewer than 15,000 clones, with approximately 90% occurring only once. This TCR was sampled from a human donor in a cohort sampled during active COVID-19. Material: peripheral blood.

CDR3 in DNA: TGTGCCTGGAAACCGGATCCGGGAGGAAACACCATATATTTT. Encoded protein: CAWKPDPGGNTIYF. The chain combines TRBV30 with TRBJ1-3; unclear D gene. This CDR3 spans 14 amino acids. V was clipped by 4 bases and J by 4 bases, with 14 bases between them. CDR1 is GTSNPN and CDR2 is SVGIG in the germline V gene (reference sequence).